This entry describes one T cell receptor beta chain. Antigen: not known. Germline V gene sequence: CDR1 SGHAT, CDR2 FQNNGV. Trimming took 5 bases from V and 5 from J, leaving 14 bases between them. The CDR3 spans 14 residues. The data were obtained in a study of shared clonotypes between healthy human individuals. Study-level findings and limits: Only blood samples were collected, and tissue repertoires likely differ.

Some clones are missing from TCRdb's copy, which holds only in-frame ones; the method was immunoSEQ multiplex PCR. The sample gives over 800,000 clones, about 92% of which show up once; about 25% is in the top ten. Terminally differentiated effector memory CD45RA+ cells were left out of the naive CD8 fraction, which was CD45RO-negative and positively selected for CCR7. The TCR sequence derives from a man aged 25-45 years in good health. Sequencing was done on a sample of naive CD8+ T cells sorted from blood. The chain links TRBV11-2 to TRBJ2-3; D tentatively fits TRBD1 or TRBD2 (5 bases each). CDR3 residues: CASSHPGDLDTQYF. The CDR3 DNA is TGTGCCAGCAGCCACCCCGGGGACCTAGATACGCAGTATTTT.